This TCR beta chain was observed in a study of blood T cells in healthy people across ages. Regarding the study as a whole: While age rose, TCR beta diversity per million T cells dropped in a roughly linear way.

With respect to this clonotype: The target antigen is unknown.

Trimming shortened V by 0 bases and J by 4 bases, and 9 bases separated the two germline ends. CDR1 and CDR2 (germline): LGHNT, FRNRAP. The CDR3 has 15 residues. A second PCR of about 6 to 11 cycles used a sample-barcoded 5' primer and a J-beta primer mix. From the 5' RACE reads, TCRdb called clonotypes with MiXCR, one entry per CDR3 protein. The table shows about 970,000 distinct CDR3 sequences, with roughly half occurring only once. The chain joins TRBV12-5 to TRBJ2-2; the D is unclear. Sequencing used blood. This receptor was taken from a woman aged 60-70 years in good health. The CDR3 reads CASGLVIGSTGELFF. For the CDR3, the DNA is TGTGCTAGTGGTTTGGTAATAGGGTCCACCGGGGAGCTGTTTTTT. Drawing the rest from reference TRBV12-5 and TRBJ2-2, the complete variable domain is DARVTQTPRHKVTEMGQEVTMRCQPILGHNTVFWYRQTMMQGLELLAYFRNRAPLDDSGMPKDRFSAEMPDATLATLKIQPSEPRDSAVYFCASGLVIGSTGELFFGEGSRLTVL.